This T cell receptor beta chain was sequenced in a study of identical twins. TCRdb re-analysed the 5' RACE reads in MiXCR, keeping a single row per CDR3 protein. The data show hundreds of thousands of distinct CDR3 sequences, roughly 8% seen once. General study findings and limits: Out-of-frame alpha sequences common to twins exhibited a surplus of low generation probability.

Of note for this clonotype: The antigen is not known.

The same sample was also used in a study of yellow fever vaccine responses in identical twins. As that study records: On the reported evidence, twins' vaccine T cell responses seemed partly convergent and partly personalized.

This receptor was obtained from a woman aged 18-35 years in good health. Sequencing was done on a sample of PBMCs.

CDR3 sequence (DNA): TGTGCCAGCAGTTATAGGACCCCCGGCTCCTACAATGAGCAGTTCTTC. It codes for CASSYRTPGSYNEQFF. V gene TRBV6-5 combines with J gene TRBJ2-1, with D uncertain. The germline gives CDR1 MNHEY, CDR2 SVGAGI. Trimming cost V 3 bases and J 0 bases, with 12 bases left between them. The CDR3 spans 16 residues.